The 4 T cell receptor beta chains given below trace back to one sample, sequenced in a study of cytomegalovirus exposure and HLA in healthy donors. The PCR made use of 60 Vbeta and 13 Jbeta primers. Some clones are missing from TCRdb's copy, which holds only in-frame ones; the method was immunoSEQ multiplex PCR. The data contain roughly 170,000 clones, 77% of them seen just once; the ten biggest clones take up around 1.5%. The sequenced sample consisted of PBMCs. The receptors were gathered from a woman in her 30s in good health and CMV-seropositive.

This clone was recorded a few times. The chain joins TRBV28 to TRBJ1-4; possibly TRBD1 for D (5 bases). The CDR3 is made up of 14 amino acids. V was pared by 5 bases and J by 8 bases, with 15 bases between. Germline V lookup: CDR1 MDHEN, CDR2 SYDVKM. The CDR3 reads CASSEAGVGEKLFF. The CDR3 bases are TGTGCCAGCAGTGAGGCGGGGGTGGGCGAAAAACTGTTTTTT.

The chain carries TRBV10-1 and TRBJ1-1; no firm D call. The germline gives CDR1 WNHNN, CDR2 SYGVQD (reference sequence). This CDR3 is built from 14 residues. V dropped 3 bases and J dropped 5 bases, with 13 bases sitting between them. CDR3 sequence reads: CASSEGRRETEAFF. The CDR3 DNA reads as TGCGCCAGCAGTGAAGGGAGGCGAGAGACTGAAGCTTTCTTT.

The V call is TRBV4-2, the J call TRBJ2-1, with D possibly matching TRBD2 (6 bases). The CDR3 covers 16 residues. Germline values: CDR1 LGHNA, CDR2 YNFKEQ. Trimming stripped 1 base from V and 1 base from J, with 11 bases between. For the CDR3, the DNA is TGTGCCAGCAGCCAAGTGGGAGGCGTGTCCTACAATGAGCAGTTCTTC. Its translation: CASSQVGGVSYNEQFF.

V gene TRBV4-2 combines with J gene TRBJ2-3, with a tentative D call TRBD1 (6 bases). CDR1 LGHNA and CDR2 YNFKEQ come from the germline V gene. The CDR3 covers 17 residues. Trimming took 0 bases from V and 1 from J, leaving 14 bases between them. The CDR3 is CASSQDLQGLGTDTQYF. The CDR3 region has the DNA TGTGCCAGCAGCCAAGATTTGCAGGGGCTGGGCACAGATACGCAGTATTTT.